This TCR beta chain derives from a study of CD8+CD57+ T cells in acquired aplastic anemia (dated by TCRdb to between 2018 and 2020). Context from the whole study: Extracted DNA from sorted CD4+ and CD8+ cells averaged approximately 3.4 ug, ranging from 0.2 to 27.4 ug. A CD8+CD57+ expansion meant a frequency higher than the mean frequency seen in healthy subjects. Study-wide findings and limitations: CD8+ Simpson's diversity did not differ significantly between patients and healthy controls (P=0.060). Around 31 CD8+ CDR3 sequences were shared between patients and controls but appeared highly expressed in patients and within their immunodominant clones.

Genomic DNA was used as template for profiling of TCR beta VDJ combinations and CDR3 sequences. TCR repertoire sequencing was run on an Illumina HiSeq 2000. The source study handled its data this way. Repertoires were assessed using TRBV/TRBJ rearrangement plots, CDR3 size and DJ length profiles, and Simpson's diversity index. The most abundant DNA sequence in the deep sequencing data was defined as the immunodominant clone. CDR3 amino acid sequences were screened for sharing across subjects and compared with published repertoires and the VDJdb database. Clones were called with MiXCR by TCRdb after fastp trimmed the public reads at Q25, and only in-frame beta chains were retained. Each entry is one CDR3 protein sequence, shown with its most common DNA and genes. The V and J calls and clone size come from TCRdb's table, not from the authors' own analysis. The sample table records about 180,000 distinct CDR3 sequences; 63% of these occur just once. The leading ten clones occupy under 45% of the sample.

Expansion of CD8+CD57+ cells had been shown by flow cytometry in the patients chosen for sequencing. Severe acquired aplastic anemia was diagnosed in all patients according to International Study of Aplastic Anemia and Agranulocytosis and Camitta criteria. At the time blood was sampled, none of the patients had received any therapy. In the study, sorted CD4+ and CD8+ blood T cells from patients with severe aplastic anemia and from healthy subjects underwent deep sequencing of TCR repertoires. Patients were enrolled in the USA under clinicaltrials.gov protocols 00001620, 01623167, 00001397, 00071045, 00081523 and 00961064. Ficoll-Paque density gradient centrifugation was used to isolate peripheral blood mononuclear cells. Before DNA extraction, CD4+ and CD8+ T cells were sorted by FACS or by magnetic beads. This clonotype was detected only a few times. Its antigen is still unknown. Base qualities are not recorded, but no much larger clone differs from it by a single base.

This TCR came from a human donor with aplastic anemia. Sequences were obtained from sorted CD4+, CD8+, or CD8+CD57+ T cells (not recorded which) from PBMCs.

The DNA reads as follows: TGTGCCAGCAAGACAGGGGCGAGGGACGAGCAGTACTTC. This sequence encodes CASKTGARDEQYF. The chain is assembled from TRBV2 and TRBJ2-7, and 8 junction bases match TRBD1. Its CDR3 holds 13 amino acids, cysteine through phenylalanine. The DNA shown is the 39-base CDR3, in frame from base 1. After removal of 7 bases from V and 5 bases from J, the junction retains 7 bases not matched to a gene. The germline V gene encodes CDR1 SNHLY and CDR2 FYNNEI.